There are a few counts of the clone carrying this TCR beta chain. Its antigen is unknown. A single record per CDR3 protein comes from TCRdb applying MiXCR to the RT-PCR reads. Of 400,000 to 550,000 distinct CDR3 sequences detected, around 25% appear once; the ten largest clones hold approximately 1.9%. The sample originates from a study of response to subunit inactivated influenza vaccine. General observations from the study: Authors suggested each seasonal influenza vaccination recruits few new T cells.

The CDR3 spans 15 residues. CDR1 and CDR2 from the germline V gene are SGHDT and YYEEEE. V lost 2 bases and J lost 4; bases outside the gene matches: 5. The sample consisted of CD4+ T cells sorted from PBMCs, taken more than 4 days after vaccination. This TCR was sampled from a man aged 45-65 years who received an inactivated influenza vaccine. The chain joins TRBV5-6 to TRBJ2-3, with 9 bases lining up with TRBD2. In nucleotides, the CDR3 is TGTGCCAGCAGCTTAGGTAGCGGGAGCGCAGATACGCAGTATTTT. This sequence encodes CASSLGSGSADTQYF.